These 14 T cell receptor beta chains were sequenced from one sample in a study of T cells in Graves' hyperthyroidism and ophthalmopathy. It was RNA transcripts that yielded the amplified TCR beta CDR3 regions. With the HTBI primer set, the TCR CDR3 went through a first round of RT-PCR. One entry per CDR3 protein results from TCRdb running MiXCR on the multiplex PCR reads. The top ten clones hold more than 20% of a sample with under 200,000 distinct CDR3 sequences, about 9.4% of them seen once. Input material: blood. These receptor sequences come from a woman aged 18-29 years with Graves' hyperthyroidism that later progressed to Graves' ophthalmopathy.

This clonotype has just a few counts. The genes are TRBV6-1 and TRBJ1-2; TRBD1 matches 7 bases. In germline, CDR1 is MNHNS, CDR2 SASEGT. J gave up 5 bases and V 6 bases, and 9 bases lay outside the gene matches. The CDR3 runs 14 residues. The CDR3 DNA reads TGTGCCAGCAGACAACACAGGGGAGGATATGGCTACACCTTC. Translating gives CASRQHRGGYGYTF.

Ten or more counts support this clonotype. The rearrangement uses TRBV7-9 and TRBJ1-1; 8 bases map to TRBD1. V dropped 6 bases and J dropped 4; count of bases not matched to a gene: 4. Germline CDR1 and CDR2: SEHNR and FQNEAQ (reference sequence). The CDR3 covers 13 residues. CDR3 sequence: CASSSTGVTEAFF. The CDR3 DNA reads as TGTGCCAGCAGTTCGACAGGGGTCACTGAAGCTTTCTTT.

This clonotype was seen repeatedly, ten times or more. The chain couples TRBV7-9 to TRBJ2-1; no firm D call. Looked up from germline, CDR1 is SEHNR and CDR2 is FQNEAQ (reference sequence). This CDR3 spans 14 amino acids. Trimming cost V 3 bases and J 1 base, with 7 bases left between them. CDR3 amino acids: CASSFANSYNEQFF. Written as DNA, the CDR3 is TGTGCCAGCAGCTTCGCCAATTCCTACAATGAGCAGTTCTTC.

With respect to this clonotype: A single base separates this from a much larger clone, so it may be a read error. The chain links TRBV6-1 to TRBJ1-1; D is unclear. Per germline, CDR1 MNHNS and CDR2 SASEGT. The CDR3 has 14 amino acids. CDR3 region: CANSENSMNTEAFF. The DNA of the CDR3 is TGTGCCAACAGTGAAAACAGTATGAACACTGAAGCTTTCTTT.

This clonotype showed up many times. V is TRBV18 and J is TRBJ2-5, with D possibly matching TRBD1 (6 bases). V was trimmed by 3 bases and J by 11 bases, leaving 22 bases between them. CDR3 length: 15 residues. Germline CDR1 KGHSH, CDR2 LQKENI. The CDR3 reads CASSPGNRDTFGQYF. The CDR3 DNA is TGTGCCAGCTCACCGGGGAACCGGGACACGTTCGGACAGTACTTC.

This chain connects TRBV6-1 to TRBJ2-1; 14 bases match TRBD2. The germline CDR1 and CDR2 sequences are MNHNS and SASEGT. CDR3 size: 15 residues. V lost 7 bases, J lost 5 bases, and 4 bases stayed unmatched. This CDR3 is CASTRTSGGNNEQFF. CDR3 DNA: TGTGCCAGCACCAGGACTAGCGGGGGGAACAATGAGCAGTTCTTC.

The chain is built from TRBV5-1 and TRBJ1-6; 7 nucleotides line up with TRBD1. The length of the CDR3 is 14 residues. The germline V gene encodes CDR1 SGHRS and CDR2 YFSETQ. Germline trimming cut 0 bases from V and 9 bases from J; bases unmatched to any gene: 3. The CDR3 region is CASSLVTGASPLHF. The CDR3 DNA reads TGCGCCAGCAGCTTGGTTACAGGGGCTTCACCCCTCCACTTT.

This clonotype was detected ten times or more. The J gene is TRBJ1-1, the V gene TRBV29-1; D gene uncertain. Deletions cut 5 bases from V and 3 bases from J, with 7 bases between. The CDR3 covers 11 residues. Germline V gives CDR1 SQVTM, CDR2 ANQGSEA. The CDR3 DNA sequence: TGCAGCGTTACAGAGTACACTGAAGCTTTCTTT. Protein product: CSVTEYTEAFF.

This clonotype has a count of ten or more. The CDR3 loop is CASRDGGQPQHF. CDR3 in DNA: TGTGCCAGCAGAGACGGTGGGCAGCCCCAGCATTTT. V usage is TRBV28 and J usage is TRBJ1-5; D not certain. Germline loops: CDR1 MDHEN, CDR2 SYDVKM. The ends were cut back, 6 bases at V and 7 bases at J, with 10 bases in the middle. There are 12 residues in the CDR3. Full variable domain (rest looked up from reference TRBV28 and TRBJ1-5): DVKVTQSSRYLVKRTGEKVFLECVQDMDHENMFWYRQDPGLGLRLIYFSYDVKMKEKGDIPEGYSVSREKKERFSLILESASTNQTSMYLCASRDGGQPQHFGDGTRLSIL.

This chain links TRBV9 with TRBJ2-1; TRBD2 aligns across 9 bases. Germline V lookup: CDR1 SGDLS, CDR2 YYNGEE. The CDR3 contains 19 residues. With 1 base clipped from V and 0 bases from J, the junction kept 11 bases outside the gene matches. The CDR3 spells CASSVRRGGPILSYNEQFF. In DNA, the CDR3 is TGTGCCAGCAGCGTACGGCGGGGGGGCCCAATCCTCTCCTACAATGAGCAGTTCTTC.

This clonotype was counted many times. The chain links TRBV7-9 to TRBJ2-3; TRBD1 is a possible D gene (5 bases). Germline CDR1 is SEHNR and CDR2 is FQNEAQ (reference sequence). The V end was cut by 2 bases, the J end by 6 bases, with 18 bases between. The CDR3 sequence is 16 residues long. The CDR3 region has the DNA TGTGCCAGCAGCTTACACCAGGGATCTTACGCTGATACGCAGTATTTT. It translates to CASSLHQGSYADTQYF.

There are many counts of this clonotype. The V call is TRBV5-1, the J call TRBJ1-4, with 9 bases fitting TRBD1. CDR1 SGHRS and CDR2 YFSETQ come from the germline V gene. J lost 7 bases, V lost 4 bases, and 5 bases had no gene match. The CDR3 consists of 14 residues. The CDR3 DNA reads TGCGCCAGCAGCCCGGACAGGGGAGGTGAAAAACTGTTTTTT. Protein sequence: CASSPDRGGEKLFF. The whole variable domain, remainder taken from reference TRBV5-1 and TRBJ1-4, is KAGVTQTPRYLIKTRGQQVTLSCSPISGHRSVSWYQQTPGQGLQFLFEYFSETQRNKGNFPGRFSGRQFSNSRSEMNVSTLELGDSALYLCASSPDRGGEKLFFGSGTQLSVL.

This clonotype was counted at least ten times. The chain couples TRBV30 to TRBJ1-5; 7 bases line up with TRBD1. The length of the CDR3 is 17 residues. CDR1 is GTSNPN and CDR2 is SVGIG in the germline V gene (reference sequence). J lost 0 bases, V lost 2 bases, and 10 bases had no gene match. The CDR3 sequence is CAWSKTGSLYSNQPQHF. CDR3 in DNA: TGTGCCTGGAGTAAGACAGGGTCCCTTTATAGCAATCAGCCCCAGCATTTT.

This clonotype was counted many times. V usage is TRBV6-1 and J usage is TRBJ1-4; D may be TRBD1 (6 bases). Germline values: CDR1 MNHNS, CDR2 SASEGT. The CDR3 totals 13 residues. Trimming cost V 11 bases and J 6 bases, with 16 bases left between them. The CDR3 is CAATGIRDEKLFF. For the CDR3, the DNA is TGTGCCGCCACAGGGATTCGGGATGAAAAACTGTTTTTT.